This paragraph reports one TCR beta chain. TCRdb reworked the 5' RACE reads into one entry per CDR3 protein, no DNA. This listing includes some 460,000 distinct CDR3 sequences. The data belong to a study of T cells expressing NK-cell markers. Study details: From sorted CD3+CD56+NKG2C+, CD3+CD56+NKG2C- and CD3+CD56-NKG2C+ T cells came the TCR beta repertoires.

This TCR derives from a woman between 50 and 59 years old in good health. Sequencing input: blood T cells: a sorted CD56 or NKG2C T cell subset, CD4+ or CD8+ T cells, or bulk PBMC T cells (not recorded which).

CDR3 protein: CASSFGQGRWSGNNEQFF. The V gene is TRBV12-3 or TRBV12-4, the J gene TRBJ2-1; TCRdb's D call of TRBD1 is untestable without DNA. The CDR3 is 18 amino acids.